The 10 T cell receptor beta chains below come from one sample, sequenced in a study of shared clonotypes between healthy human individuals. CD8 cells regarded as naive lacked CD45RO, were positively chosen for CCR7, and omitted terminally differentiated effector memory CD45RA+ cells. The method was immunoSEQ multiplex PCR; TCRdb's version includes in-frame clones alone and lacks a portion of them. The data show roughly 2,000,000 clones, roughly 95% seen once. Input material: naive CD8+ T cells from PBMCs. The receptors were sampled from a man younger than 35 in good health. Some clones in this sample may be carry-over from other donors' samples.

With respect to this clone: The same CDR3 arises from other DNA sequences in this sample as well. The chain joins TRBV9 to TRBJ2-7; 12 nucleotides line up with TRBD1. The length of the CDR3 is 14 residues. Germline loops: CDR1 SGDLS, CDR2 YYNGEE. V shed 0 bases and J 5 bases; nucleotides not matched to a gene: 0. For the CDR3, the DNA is TGTGCCAGCAGCGTAGGGGACAGGGGGCACGAGCAGTACTTC. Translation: CASSVGDRGHEQYF.

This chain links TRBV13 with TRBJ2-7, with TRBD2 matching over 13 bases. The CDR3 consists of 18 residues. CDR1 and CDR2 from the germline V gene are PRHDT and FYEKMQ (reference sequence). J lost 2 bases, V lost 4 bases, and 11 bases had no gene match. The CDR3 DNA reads TGTGCCAGCAGCTCCCGATCAGAGGGACTAGCGGGAACCTACGAGCAGTACTTC. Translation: CASSSRSEGLAGTYEQYF.

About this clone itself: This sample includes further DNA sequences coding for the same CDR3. The CDR3 nucleotides read TGTGCCAGCAGCTTAGGCGGGGGGAATGAAGCTTTCTTT. Translated, it gives CASSLGGGNEAFF. The gene calls are TRBV13 and TRBJ1-1; a possible D gene is TRBD1 (5 bases). This CDR3 region has 13 residues. Trimming cost V 0 bases and J 7 bases, with 9 bases left between them. The germline V gene encodes CDR1 PRHDT and CDR2 FYEKMQ (reference sequence). Drawing the rest from reference TRBV13 and TRBJ1-1, the complete variable domain is AAGVIQSPRHLIKEKRETATLKCYPIPRHDTVYWYQQGPGQDPQFLISFYEKMQSDKGSIPDRFSAQQFSDYHSELNMSSLELGDSALYFCASSLGGGNEAFFGQGTRLTVV.

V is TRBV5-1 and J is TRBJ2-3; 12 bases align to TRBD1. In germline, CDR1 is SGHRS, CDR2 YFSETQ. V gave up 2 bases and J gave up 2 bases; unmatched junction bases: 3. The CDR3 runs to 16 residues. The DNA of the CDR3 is TGCGCCAGCAGCTTCGGGACAGGGGGCTCCACAGATACGCAGTATTTT. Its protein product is CASSFGTGGSTDTQYF.

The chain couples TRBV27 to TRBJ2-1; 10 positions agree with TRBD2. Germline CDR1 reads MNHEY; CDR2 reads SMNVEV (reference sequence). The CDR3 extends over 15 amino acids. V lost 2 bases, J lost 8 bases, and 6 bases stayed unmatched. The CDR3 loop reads CASSLLLAGADEQFF. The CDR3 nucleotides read TGTGCCAGCAGTTTACTTCTAGCGGGAGCGGATGAGCAGTTCTTC.

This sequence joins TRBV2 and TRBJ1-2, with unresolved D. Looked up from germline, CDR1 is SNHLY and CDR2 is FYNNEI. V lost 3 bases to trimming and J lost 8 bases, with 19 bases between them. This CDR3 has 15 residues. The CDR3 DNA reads TGTGCCAGCAGTGACGATCTCCGGGCCCAGGAGGGCTACACCTTC. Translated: CASSDDLRAQEGYTF.

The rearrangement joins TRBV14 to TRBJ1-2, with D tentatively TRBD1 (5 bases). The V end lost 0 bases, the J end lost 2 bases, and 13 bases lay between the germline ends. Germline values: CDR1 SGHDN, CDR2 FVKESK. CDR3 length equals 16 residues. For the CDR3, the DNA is TGTGCCAGCAGCCAAGAGGTAGCTGGGACCAACTATGGCTACACCTTC. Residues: CASSQEVAGTNYGYTF.

The CDR3 protein is CASSSNAPGAEKWEGEQYF. The CDR3 DNA sequence: TGTGCCAGCAGCTCCAACGCCCCCGGGGCGGAAAAGTGGGAGGGCGAGCAGTACTTC. V and J are TRBV13 and TRBJ2-7; the match to TRBD2 covers 7 bases. Germline CDR1 PRHDT, CDR2 FYEKMQ (reference sequence). The CDR3 extends over 19 amino acids. Trimming took 4 bases from V and 6 from J; bases not matched to a gene: 24.

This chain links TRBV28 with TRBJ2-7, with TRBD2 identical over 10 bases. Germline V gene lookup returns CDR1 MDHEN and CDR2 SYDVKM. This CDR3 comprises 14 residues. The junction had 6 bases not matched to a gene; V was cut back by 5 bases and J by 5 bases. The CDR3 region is CASSAGLASHEQYF. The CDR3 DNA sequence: TGTGCCAGCAGTGCGGGACTAGCGAGTCACGAGCAGTACTTC.

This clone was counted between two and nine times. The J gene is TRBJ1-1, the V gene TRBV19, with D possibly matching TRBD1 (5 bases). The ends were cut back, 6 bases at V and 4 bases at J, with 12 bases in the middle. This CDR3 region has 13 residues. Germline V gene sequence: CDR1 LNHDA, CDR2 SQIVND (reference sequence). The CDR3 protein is CASRSGWSTEAFF. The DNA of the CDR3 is TGTGCCAGTAGATCAGGGTGGAGCACTGAAGCTTTCTTT.